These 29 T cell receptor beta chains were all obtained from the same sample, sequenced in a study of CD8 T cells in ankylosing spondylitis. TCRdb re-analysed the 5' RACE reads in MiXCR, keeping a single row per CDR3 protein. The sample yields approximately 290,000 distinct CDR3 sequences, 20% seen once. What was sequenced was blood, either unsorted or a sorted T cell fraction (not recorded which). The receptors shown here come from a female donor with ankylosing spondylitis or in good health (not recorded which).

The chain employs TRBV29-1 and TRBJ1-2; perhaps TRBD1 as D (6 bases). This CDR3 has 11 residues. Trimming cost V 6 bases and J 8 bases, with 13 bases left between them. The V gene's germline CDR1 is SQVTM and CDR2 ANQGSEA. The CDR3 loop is CSVQGPSGYTF. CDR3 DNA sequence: TGCAGCGTACAGGGACCTTCGGGCTACACCTTC.

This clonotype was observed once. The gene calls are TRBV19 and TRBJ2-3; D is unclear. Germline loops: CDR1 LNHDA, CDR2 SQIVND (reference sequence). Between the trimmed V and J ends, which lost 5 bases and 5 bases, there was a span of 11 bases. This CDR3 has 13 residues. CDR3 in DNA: TGTGCCAGTAGTGTTAGGTCCCGAGATACGCAGTATTTT. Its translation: CASSVRSRDTQYF.

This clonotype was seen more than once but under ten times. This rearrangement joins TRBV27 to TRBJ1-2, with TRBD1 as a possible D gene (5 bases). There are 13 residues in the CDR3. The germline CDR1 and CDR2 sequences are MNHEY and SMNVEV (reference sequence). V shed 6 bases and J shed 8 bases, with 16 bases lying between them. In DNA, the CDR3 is TGTGCCAGCAGGGCCGGGACGGCGGAAGGCTACACCTTC. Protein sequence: CASRAGTAEGYTF.

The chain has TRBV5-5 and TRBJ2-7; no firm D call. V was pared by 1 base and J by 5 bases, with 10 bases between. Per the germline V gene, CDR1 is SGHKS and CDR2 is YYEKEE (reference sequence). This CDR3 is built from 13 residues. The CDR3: CASSLPSLNEQYF. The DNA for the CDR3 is TGTGCCAGCAGCTTGCCTTCCCTAAACGAGCAGTACTTC.

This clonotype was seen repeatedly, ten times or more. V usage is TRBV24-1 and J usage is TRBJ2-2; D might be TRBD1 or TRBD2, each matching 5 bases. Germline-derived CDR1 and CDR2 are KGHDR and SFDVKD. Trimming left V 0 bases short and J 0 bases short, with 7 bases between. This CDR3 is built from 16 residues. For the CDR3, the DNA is TGTGCCACCAGTGATTTGGGGACGGCGAACACCGGGGAGCTGTTTTTT. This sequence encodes CATSDLGTANTGELFF.

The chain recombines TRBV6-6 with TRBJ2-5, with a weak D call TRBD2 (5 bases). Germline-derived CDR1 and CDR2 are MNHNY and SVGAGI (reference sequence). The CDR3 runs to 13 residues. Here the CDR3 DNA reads TGTGCATGCGGCGGGCGGTCCCAAGAGACCCAGTACTTC. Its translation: CACGGRSQETQYF.

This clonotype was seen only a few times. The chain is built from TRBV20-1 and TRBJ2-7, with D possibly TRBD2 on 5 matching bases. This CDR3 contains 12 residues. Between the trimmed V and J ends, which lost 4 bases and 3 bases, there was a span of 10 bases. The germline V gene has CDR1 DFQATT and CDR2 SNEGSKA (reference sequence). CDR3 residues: CSATKRIYEQYF. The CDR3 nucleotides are TGCAGTGCTACCAAGCGGATCTACGAGCAGTACTTC.

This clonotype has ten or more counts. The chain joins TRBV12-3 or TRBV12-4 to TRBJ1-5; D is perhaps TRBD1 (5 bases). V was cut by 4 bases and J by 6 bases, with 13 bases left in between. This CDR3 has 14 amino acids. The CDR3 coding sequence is TGTGCCAGCAGTTCCGGGACTCTGGGTCAGCCCCAGCATTTT. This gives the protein CASSSGTLGQPQHF.

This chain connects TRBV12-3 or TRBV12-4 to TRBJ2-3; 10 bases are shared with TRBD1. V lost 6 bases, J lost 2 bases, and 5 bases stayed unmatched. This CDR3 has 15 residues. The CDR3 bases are TGTGCCAGCAGGCGACAGGGGGCGTCCACAGATACGCAGTATTTT. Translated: CASRRQGASTDTQYF.

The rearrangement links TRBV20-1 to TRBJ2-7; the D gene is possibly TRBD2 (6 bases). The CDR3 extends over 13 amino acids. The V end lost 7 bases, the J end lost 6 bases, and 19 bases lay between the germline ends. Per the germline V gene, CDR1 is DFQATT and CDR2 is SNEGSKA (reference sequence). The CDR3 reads CSGPPGGIGEQYF. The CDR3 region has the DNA TGCAGTGGCCCCCCGGGCGGGATTGGCGAGCAGTACTTC.

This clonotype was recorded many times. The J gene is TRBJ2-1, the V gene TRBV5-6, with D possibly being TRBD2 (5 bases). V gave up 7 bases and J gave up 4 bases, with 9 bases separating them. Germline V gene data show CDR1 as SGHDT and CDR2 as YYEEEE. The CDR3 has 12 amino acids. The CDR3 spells CASGSSYNEQFF. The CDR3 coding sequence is TGTGCCAGCGGGAGTTCGTACAATGAGCAGTTCTTC. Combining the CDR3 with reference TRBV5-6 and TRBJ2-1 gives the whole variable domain DAGVTQSPTHLIKTRGQQVTLRCSPKSGHDTVSWYQQALGQGPQFIFQYYEEEERQRGNFPDRFSGHQFPNYSSELNVNALLLGDSALYLCASGSSYNEQFFGPGTRLTVL.

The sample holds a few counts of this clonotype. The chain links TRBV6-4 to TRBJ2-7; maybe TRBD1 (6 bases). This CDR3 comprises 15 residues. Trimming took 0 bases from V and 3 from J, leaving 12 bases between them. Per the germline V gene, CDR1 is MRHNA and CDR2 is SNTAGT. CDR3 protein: CASSDSRQGGYEQYF. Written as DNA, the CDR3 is TGTGCCAGCAGTGACTCCCGACAAGGGGGCTACGAGCAGTACTTC.

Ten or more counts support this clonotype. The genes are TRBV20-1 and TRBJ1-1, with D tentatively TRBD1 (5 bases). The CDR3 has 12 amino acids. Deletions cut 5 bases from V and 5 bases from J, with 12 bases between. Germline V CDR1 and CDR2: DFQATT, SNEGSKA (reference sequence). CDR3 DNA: TGCAGTGCTCAGCCGGGGGGGACTGAAGCTTTCTTT. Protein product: CSAQPGGTEAFF.

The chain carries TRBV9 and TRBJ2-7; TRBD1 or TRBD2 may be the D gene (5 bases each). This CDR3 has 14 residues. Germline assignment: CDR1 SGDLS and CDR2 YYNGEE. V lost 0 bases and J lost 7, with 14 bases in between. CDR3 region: CASSVGWGRGEQYF. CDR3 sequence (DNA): TGTGCCAGCAGCGTAGGATGGGGGAGAGGGGAGCAGTACTTC. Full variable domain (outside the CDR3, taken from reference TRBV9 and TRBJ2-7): DSGVTQTPKHLITATGQRVTLRCSPRSGDLSVYWYQQSLDQGLQFLIQYYNGEERAKGNILERFSAQQFPDLHSELNLSSLELGDSALYFCASSVGWGRGEQYFGPGTRLTVT.

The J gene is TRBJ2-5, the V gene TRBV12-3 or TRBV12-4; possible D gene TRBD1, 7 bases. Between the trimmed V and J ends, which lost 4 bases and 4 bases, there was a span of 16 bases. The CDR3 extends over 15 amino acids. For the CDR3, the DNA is TGTGCCAGCAGTTATGAGACAGGGAGGCGAGAGACCCAGTACTTC. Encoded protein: CASSYETGRRETQYF.

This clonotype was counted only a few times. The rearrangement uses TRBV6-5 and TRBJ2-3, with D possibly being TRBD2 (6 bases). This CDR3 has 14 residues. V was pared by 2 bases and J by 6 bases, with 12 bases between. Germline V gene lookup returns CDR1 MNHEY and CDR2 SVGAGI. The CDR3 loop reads CASSYGGADDTQYF. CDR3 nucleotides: TGTGCCAGCAGTTACGGAGGGGCGGACGATACGCAGTATTTT.

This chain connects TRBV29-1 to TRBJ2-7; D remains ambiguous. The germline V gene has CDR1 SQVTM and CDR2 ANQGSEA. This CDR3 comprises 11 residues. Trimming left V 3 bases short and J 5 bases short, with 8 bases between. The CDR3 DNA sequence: TGCAGCGTTGACGTAAGCGACGAGCAGTACTTC. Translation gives CSVDVSDEQYF.

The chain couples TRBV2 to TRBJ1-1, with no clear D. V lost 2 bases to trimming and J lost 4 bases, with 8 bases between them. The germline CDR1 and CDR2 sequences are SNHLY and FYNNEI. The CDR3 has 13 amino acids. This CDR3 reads CASSESRGTEAFF. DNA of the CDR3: TGTGCCAGCAGTGAATCGCGGGGCACTGAAGCTTTCTTT.

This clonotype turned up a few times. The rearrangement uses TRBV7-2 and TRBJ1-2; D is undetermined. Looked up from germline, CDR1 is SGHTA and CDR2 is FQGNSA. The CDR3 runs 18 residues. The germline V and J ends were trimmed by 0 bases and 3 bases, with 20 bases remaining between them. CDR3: CASSLAGWTGKGDYGYTF. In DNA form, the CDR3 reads TGTGCCAGCAGCTTAGCTGGTTGGACGGGAAAGGGAGACTATGGCTACACCTTC.

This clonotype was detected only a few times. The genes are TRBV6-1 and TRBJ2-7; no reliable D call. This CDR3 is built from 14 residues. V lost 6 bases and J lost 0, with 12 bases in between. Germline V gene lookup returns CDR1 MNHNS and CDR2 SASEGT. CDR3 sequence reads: CASRTFPNSYEQYF. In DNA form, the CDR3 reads TGTGCCAGCAGGACTTTTCCCAACTCCTACGAGCAGTACTTC.

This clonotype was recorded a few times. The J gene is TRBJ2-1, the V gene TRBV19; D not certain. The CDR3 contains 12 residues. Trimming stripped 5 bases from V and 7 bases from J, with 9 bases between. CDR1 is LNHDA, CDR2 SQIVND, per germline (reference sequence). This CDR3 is CASSALRNEQFF. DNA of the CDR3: TGTGCCAGTAGTGCCCTCCGAAATGAGCAGTTCTTC. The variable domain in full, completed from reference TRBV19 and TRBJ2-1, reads DGGITQSPKYLFRKEGQNVTLSCEQNLNHDAMYWYRQDPGQGLRLIYYSQIVNDFQKGDIAEGYSVSREKKESFPLTVTSAQKNPTAFYLCASSALRNEQFFGPGTRLTVL.

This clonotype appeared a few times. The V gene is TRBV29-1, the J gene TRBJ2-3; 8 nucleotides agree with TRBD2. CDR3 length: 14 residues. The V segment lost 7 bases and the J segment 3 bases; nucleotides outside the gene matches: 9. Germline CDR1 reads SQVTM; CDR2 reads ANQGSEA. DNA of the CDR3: TGCAGCGCTCGGGGGGGAAAAGGAACAGATACGCAGTATTTT. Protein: CSARGGKGTDTQYF.

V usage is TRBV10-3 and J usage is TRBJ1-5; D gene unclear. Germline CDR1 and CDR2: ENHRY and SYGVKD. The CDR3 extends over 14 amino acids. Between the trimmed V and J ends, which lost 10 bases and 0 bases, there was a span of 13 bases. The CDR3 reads CATSTDNSNQPQHF. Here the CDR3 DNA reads TGTGCCACCTCGACCGACAATAGCAATCAGCCCCAGCATTTT.

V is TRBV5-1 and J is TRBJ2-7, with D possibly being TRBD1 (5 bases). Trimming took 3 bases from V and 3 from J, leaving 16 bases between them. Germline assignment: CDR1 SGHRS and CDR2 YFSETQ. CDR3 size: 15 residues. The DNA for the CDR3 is TGCGCCAGCAGCTCCTCCGTAGGACACGGCTACGAGCAGTACTTC. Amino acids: CASSSSVGHGYEQYF.

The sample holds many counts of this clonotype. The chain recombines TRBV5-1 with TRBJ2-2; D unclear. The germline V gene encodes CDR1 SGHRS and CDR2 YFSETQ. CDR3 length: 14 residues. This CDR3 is CADSDPLNTGELFF. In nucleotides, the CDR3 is TGCGCAGATTCCGACCCGTTGAACACCGGGGAGCTGTTTTTT.

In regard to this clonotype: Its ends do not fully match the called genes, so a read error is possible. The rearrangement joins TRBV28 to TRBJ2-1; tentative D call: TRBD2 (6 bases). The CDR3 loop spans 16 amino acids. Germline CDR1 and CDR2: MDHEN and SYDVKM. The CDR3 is CTSASPGSTFYNEQFF. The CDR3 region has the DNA TGTACCAGCGCAAGTCCCGGGAGCACATTCTACAATGAGCAGTTCTTC.

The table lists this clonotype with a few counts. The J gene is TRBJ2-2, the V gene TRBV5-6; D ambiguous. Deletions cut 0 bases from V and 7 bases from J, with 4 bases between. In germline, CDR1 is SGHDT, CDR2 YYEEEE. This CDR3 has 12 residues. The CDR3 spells CASSLAVGELFF. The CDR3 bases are TGTGCCAGCAGCTTGGCGGTCGGGGAGCTGTTTTTT. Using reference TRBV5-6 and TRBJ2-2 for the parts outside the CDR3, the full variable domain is DAGVTQSPTHLIKTRGQQVTLRCSPKSGHDTVSWYQQALGQGPQFIFQYYEEEERQRGNFPDRFSGHQFPNYSSELNVNALLLGDSALYLCASSLAVGELFFGEGSRLTVL.

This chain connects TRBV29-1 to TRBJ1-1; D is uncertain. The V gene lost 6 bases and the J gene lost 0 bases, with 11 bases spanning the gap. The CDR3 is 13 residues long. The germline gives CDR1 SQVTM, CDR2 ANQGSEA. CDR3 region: CSVVSLMNTEAFF. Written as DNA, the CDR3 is TGCAGCGTAGTCAGCCTTATGAACACTGAAGCTTTCTTT.

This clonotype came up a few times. DNA for the CDR3: TGTGCCAGCAGCTTCGTTACAGAGATCTCCTACGAGCAGTACTTC. It encodes CASSFVTEISYEQYF. The rearrangement joins TRBV7-2 to TRBJ2-7; no clear D. Trimming stripped 3 bases from V and 0 bases from J, with 12 bases between. CDR1 and CDR2 (germline): SGHTA, FQGNSA. This CDR3 region has 15 residues.